The 6 T cell receptor beta chains below were found in one sample sequenced in a study of cytomegalovirus exposure and HLA in healthy donors. Researchers ran the PCR with 60 Vbeta and 13 Jbeta primers. Sequencing used immunoSEQ multiplex PCR; TCRdb keeps in-frame clones, though not all of them. Of 120,000 to 150,000 clones listed, approximately 70% were seen once; the top ten hold approximately 1.6%. The material sequenced was PBMCs. All receptors derive from a woman aged 18-29 years in good health and CMV-seronegative.

The rearrangement joins TRBV6-6 to TRBJ2-7, with TRBD2 matching 10 bases. Germline CDR1 and CDR2: MNHNY and SVGAGI (reference sequence). Germline trimming cut 0 bases from V and 4 bases from J; bases unmatched to any gene: 0. This CDR3 contains 14 residues. Here the CDR3 reads CASSYSTSGYEQYF. CDR3 DNA: TGTGCCAGCAGTTACTCGACTAGCGGGTACGAGCAGTACTTC.

CDR3 nucleotides: TGTGCCAGTAGTATAGATAGCTATGGCTACACCTTC. Amino acid sequence: CASSIDSYGYTF. The chain employs TRBV19 and TRBJ1-2, with no clear D. Germline V gives CDR1 LNHDA, CDR2 SQIVND (reference sequence). Deletions cut 0 bases from V and 4 bases from J, with 3 bases between. The length of the CDR3 is 12 residues.

The V gene is TRBV27, the J gene TRBJ2-1, with TRBD2 matching 12 bases. V shed 6 bases, J shed 5 bases, and the junction held 8 bases outside the gene matches. Germline values: CDR1 MNHEY, CDR2 SMNVEV (reference sequence). This CDR3 comprises 16 residues. CDR3 in DNA: TGTGCCAGCAGCCACGGACTAGCGGGACGGCACAATGAGCAGTTCTTC. It encodes CASSHGLAGRHNEQFF.

V usage is TRBV19 and J usage is TRBJ2-3; 9 bases line up with TRBD2. The V gene end was trimmed by 3 bases and the J gene end by 0 bases; junction bases not matched to a gene: 10. The CDR3 consists of 18 residues. Germline assignment: CDR1 LNHDA and CDR2 SQIVND (reference sequence). The CDR3 protein is CASSIRLAGRTSTDTQYF. The CDR3 coding sequence is TGTGCCAGTAGTATTAGGCTAGCGGGGCGAACTAGCACAGATACGCAGTATTTT. Variable domain in full (rest from reference TRBV19 and TRBJ2-3): DGGITQSPKYLFRKEGQNVTLSCEQNLNHDAMYWYRQDPGQGLRLIYYSQIVNDFQKGDIAEGYSVSREKKESFPLTVTSAQKNPTAFYLCASSIRLAGRTSTDTQYFGPGTRLTVL.

This clone was seen only a few times. The chain recombines TRBV5-6 with TRBJ2-7, with unresolved D. The length of the CDR3 is 14 residues. The V gene's germline CDR1 is SGHDT and CDR2 YYEEEE. V was cut by 3 bases and J by 6 bases, with 16 bases left in between. CDR3: CASSSILQVPEQYF. CDR3 DNA sequence: TGTGCCAGCAGCTCGATACTACAAGTCCCCGAGCAGTACTTC.

The chain is built from TRBV7-2 and TRBJ2-3, with D maybe TRBD2 (6 bases). Germline CDR1 reads SGHTA; CDR2 reads FQGNSA. Trimming left V 4 bases short and J 3 bases short, with 14 bases between. The CDR3 consists of 15 residues. CDR3 amino acids: CASSSTLATTDTQYF. In nucleotides, the CDR3 is TGTGCCAGCAGCTCAACTCTAGCGACGACAGATACGCAGTATTTT.